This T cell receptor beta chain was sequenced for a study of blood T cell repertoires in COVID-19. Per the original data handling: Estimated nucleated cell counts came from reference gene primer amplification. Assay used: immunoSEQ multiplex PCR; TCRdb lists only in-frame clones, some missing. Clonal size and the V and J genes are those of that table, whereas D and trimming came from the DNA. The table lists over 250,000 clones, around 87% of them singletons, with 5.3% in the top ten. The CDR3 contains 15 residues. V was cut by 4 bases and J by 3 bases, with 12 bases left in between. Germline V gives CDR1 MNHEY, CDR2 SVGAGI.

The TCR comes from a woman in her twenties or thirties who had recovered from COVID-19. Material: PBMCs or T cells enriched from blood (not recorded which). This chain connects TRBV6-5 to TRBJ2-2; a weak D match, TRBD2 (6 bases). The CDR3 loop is CASSSVGGYTGELFF. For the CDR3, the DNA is TGTGCCAGCAGTTCCGTGGGAGGTTACACCGGGGAGCTGTTTTTT.